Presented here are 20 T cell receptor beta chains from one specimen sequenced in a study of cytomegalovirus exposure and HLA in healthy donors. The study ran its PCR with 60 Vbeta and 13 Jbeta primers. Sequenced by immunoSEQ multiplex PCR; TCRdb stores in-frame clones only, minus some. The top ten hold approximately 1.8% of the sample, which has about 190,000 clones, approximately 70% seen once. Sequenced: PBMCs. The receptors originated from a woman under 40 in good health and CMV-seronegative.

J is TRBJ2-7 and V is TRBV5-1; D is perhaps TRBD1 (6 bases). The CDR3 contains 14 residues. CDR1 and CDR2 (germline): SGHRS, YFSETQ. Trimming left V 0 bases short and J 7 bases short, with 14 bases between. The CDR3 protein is CASSLGQGYPEQYF. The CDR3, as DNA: TGCGCCAGCAGCTTGGGCCAGGGGTATCCTGAGCAGTACTTC.

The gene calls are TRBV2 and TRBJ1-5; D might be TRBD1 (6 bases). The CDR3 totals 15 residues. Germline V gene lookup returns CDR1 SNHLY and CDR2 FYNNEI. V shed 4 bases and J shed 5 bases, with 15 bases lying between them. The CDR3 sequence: CASSALGAPYQPQHF. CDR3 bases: TGTGCCAGCAGTGCCCTGGGGGCGCCTTATCAGCCCCAGCATTTT.

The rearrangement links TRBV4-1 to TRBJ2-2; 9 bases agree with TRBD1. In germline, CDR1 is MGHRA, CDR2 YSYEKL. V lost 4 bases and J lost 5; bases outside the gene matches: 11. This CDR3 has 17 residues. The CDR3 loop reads CASSLVTPGQGTGELFF. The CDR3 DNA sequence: TGCGCCAGCAGCCTTGTAACGCCGGGACAGGGAACCGGGGAGCTGTTTTTT.

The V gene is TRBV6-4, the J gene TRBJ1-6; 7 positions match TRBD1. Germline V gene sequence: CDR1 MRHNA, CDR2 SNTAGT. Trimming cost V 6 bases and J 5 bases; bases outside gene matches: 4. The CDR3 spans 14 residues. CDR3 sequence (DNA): TGTGCCAGCAGGAGACAGGGAGATAATTCACCCCTCCACTTT. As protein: CASRRQGDNSPLHF.

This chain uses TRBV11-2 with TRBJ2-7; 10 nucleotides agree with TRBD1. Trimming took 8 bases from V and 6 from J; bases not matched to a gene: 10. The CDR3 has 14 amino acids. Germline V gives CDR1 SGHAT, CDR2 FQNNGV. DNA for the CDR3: TGTGCCAGCTGCCCGGGGACAGGGGCGGTCGAGCAGTACTTC. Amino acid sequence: CASCPGTGAVEQYF.

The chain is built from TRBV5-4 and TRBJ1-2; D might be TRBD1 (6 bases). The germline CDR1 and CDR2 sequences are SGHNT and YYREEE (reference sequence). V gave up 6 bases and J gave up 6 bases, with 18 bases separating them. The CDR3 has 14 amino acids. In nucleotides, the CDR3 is TGTGCCAGCACCGTCGATAAAAACAGGGATGGCTACACCTTC. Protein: CASTVDKNRDGYTF.

This chain's CDR3 is CASSSDTSAGEKLFF. The DNA of the CDR3 is TGTGCCAGCAGTTCCGATACATCGGCGGGTGAAAAACTGTTTTTT. V gene TRBV6-5 combines with J gene TRBJ1-4, with D uncertain. Trimming stripped 4 bases from V and 7 bases from J, with 16 bases between. The germline CDR1 and CDR2 sequences are MNHEY and SVGAGI. This CDR3 has 15 residues.

CDR3 region: CASSINRGLLETQYF. The CDR3 DNA sequence: TGTGCCAGTAGTATTAACAGGGGGCTTTTAGAGACCCAGTACTTC. The chain is built from TRBV19 and TRBJ2-5; 9 bases are a match to TRBD1. With 3 bases clipped from V and 4 bases from J, the junction kept 6 bases outside the gene matches. The CDR3 contains 15 residues. Germline V gives CDR1 LNHDA, CDR2 SQIVND (reference sequence).

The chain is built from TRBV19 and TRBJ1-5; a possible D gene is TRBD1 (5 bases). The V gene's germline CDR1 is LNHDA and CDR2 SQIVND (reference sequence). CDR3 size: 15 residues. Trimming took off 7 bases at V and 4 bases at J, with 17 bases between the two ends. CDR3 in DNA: TGTGCCAGTACCCAGGGAGGCAGAATTAATCAGCCCCAGCATTTT. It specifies CASTQGGRINQPQHF.

CDR3 in amino acids: CASSSRGLPFATNEKLFF. In DNA, the CDR3 is TGCGCCAGCAGTTCCAGGGGGCTCCCCTTTGCAACTAATGAAAAACTGTTTTTT. The chain recombines TRBV10-1 with TRBJ1-4; TRBD1 aligns across 8 bases. There are 18 residues in the CDR3. Losses at the gene ends were 5 bases for V and 0 bases for J; bases not matched to a gene: 11. CDR1 and CDR2 from the germline V gene are WNHNN and SYGVQD (reference sequence).

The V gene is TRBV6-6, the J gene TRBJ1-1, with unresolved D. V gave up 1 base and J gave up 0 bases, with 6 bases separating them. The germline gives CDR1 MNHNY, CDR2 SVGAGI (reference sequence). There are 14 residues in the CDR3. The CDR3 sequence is CASSYLGVNTEAFF. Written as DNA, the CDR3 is TGTGCCAGCAGTTACTTGGGAGTGAACACTGAAGCTTTCTTT.

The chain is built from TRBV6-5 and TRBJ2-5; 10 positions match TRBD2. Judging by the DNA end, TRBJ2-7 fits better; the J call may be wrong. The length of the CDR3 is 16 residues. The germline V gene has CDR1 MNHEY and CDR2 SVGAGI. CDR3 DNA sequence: TGTGCCAGCAGTTACTCAGCTAGCGGGAGTCCCTACGAGCAGTACTTC. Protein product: CASSYSASGSPYEQYF.

The CDR3 region has the DNA TGTGCCAGCAGTCTCCACAGGGGGTCGGCGTACACTGAAGCTTTCTTT. Protein product: CASSLHRGSAYTEAFF. The V call is TRBV6-6, the J call TRBJ1-1; 8 bases are a match to TRBD1. Trimming took 5 bases from V and 3 from J; bases not matched to a gene: 11. The CDR3 runs to 16 residues. Germline assignment: CDR1 MNHNY and CDR2 SVGAGI (reference sequence).

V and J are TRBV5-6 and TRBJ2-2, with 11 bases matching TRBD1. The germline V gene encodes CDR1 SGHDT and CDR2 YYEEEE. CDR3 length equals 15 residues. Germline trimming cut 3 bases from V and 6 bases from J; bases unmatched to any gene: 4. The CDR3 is CASSWTGGAAGELFF. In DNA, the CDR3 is TGTGCCAGCAGCTGGACAGGGGGCGCAGCCGGGGAGCTGTTTTTT.

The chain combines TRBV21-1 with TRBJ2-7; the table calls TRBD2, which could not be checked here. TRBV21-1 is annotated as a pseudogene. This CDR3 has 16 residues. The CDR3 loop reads CASSKRASGRPYEQYF. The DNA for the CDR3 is TGTGCCAGCAGCAAAAGGGCTAGCGGGAGGCCCTACGAGCAGTACTTC.

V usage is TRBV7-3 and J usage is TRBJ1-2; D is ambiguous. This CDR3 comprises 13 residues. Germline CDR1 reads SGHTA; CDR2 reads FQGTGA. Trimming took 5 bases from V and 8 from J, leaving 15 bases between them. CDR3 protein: CASSLKGDGGYTF. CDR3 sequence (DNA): TGTGCCAGCAGCCTAAAGGGAGACGGAGGCTACACCTTC.

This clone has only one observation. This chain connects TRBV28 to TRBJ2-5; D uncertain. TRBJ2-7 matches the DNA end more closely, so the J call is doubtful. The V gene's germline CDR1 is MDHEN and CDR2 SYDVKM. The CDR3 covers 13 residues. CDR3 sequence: CATRRPSSYEQYF. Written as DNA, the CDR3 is TGTGCCACCCGAAGACCTAGCTCCTACGAGCAGTACTTC.

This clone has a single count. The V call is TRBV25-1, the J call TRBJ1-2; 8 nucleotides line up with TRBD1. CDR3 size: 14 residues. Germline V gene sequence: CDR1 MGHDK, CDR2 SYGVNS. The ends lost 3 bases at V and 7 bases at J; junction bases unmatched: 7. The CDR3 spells CASSDARGQLGYTF. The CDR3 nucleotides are TGTGCCAGCAGTGACGCCAGGGGGCAGCTTGGCTACACCTTC.

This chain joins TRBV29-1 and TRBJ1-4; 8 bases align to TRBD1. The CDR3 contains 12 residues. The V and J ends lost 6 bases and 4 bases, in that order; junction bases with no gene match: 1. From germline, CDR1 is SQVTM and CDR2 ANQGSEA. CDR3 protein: CSVGQDNEKLFF. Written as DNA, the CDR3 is TGCAGCGTGGGACAGGATAATGAAAAACTGTTTTTT. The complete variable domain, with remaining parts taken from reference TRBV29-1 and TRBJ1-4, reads SAVISQKPSRDICQRGTSLTIQCQVDSQVTMMFWYRQQPGQSLTLIATANQGSEATYESGFVIDKFPISRPNLTFSTLTVSNMSPEDSSIYLCSVGQDNEKLFFGSGTQLSVL.

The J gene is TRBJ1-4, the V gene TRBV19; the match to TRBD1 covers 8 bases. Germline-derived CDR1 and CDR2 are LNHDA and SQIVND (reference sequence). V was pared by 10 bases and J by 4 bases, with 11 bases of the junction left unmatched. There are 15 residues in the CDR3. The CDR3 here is CATISRGRGNEKLFF. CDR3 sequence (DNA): TGTGCCACGATAAGCAGGGGGCGAGGTAATGAAAAACTGTTTTTT.